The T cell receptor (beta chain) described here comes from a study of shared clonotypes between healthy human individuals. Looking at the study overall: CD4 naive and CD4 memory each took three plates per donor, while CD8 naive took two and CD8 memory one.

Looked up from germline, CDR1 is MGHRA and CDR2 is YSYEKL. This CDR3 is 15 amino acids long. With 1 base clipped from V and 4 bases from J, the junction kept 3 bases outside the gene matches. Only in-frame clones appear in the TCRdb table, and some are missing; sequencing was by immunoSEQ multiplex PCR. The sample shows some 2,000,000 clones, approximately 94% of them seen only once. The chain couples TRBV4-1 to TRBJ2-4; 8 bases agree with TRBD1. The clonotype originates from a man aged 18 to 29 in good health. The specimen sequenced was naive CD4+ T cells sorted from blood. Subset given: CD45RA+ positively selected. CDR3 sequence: CASSQGQGTKNIQYF. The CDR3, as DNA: TGCGCCAGCAGCCAAGGACAGGGGACGAAAAACATTCAGTACTTC.